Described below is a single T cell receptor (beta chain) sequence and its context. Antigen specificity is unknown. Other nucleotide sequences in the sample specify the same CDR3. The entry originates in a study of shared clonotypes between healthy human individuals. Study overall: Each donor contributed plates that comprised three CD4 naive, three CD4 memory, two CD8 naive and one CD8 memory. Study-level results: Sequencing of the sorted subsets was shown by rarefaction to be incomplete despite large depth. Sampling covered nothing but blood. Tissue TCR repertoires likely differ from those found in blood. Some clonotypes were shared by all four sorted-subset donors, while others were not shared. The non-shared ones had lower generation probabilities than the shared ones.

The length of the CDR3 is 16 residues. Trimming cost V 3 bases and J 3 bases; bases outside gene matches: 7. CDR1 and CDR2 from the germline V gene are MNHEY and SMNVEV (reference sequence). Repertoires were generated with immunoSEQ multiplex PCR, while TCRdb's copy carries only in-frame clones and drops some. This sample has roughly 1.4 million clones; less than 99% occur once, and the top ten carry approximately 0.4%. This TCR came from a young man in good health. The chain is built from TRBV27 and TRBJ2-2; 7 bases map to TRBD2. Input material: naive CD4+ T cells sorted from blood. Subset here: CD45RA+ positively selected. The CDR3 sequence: CASSFLSSGDTGELFF. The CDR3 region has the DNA TGTGCCAGCAGTTTCTTGTCTAGCGGCGACACCGGGGAGCTGTTTTTT.